This TCR beta chain is drawn from a study of blood T cell repertoires in COVID-19. TCRdb's copy holds only in-frame clones and misses some; the assay was immunoSEQ multiplex PCR. Of approximately 130,000 clones in the sample, about 86% were seen once. Sequencing was done on a sample of PBMCs or T cells enriched from blood (not recorded which). This clonotype originated in a woman in her fifties or sixties who had recovered from COVID-19.

The CDR3 loop reads CASSWGLAGSYEQYF. The CDR3 DNA follows: TGTGCCAGTAGTTGGGGACTAGCGGGTTCCTACGAGCAGTACTTC. This chain connects TRBV19 to TRBJ2-7; 12 positions match TRBD2. The CDR3 consists of 15 residues. Germline loops: CDR1 LNHDA, CDR2 SQIVND (reference sequence). V dropped 5 bases and J dropped 1; count of bases not matched to a gene: 3.